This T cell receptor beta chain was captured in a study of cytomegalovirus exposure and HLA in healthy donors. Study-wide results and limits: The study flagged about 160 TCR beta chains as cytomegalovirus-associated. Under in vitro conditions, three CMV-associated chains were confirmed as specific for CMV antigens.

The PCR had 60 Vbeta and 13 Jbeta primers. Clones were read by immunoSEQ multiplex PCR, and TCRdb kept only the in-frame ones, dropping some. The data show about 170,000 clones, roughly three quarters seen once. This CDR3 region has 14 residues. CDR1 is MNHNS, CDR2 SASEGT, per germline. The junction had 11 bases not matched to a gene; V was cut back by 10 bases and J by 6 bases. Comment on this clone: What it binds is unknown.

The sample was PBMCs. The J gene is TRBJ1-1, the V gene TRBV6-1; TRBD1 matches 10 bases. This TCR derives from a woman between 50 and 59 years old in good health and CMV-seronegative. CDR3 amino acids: CAIRTTGGLAEAFF. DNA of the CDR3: TGTGCCATCAGGACGACAGGGGGCTTGGCTGAAGCTTTCTTT.